A selection of T cell receptor beta chains follows, all from one sample in a study of yellow fever vaccine responses in identical twins. TCRdb re-analysed the RT-PCR reads in MiXCR, keeping a single row per CDR3 protein. The sample includes approximately 7,200 distinct CDR3 sequences, more than 70% of them seen just once. This specimen consisted of T cells from blood (PBMCs), unsorted or a sorted subset (not recorded which), obtained before or after yellow fever vaccination (not recorded which). All receptors come from a young woman who received the yellow fever vaccine. The CDR3 runs from the conserved cysteine through the conserved F or W. A D gene is named only where the DNA matches it firmly. Clone size is not always given. Where it is, it says once, few, many or a class for expanded clones.

>TRBV10-3|TRBJ1-2|NA|NA
CAISERVTYPLSYGYTF
TGTGCCATCAGTGAGAGGGTTACCTACCCCCTTTCCTATGGCTACACCTTC
>TRBV29-1|TRBJ2-7|NA|NA
CSVLRTDYYEQYF
TGCAGCGTTTTACGGACGGACTACTACGAGCAGTACTTC
>TRBV10-1|TRBJ2-5|NA|TRBD1
CASGTGGQETQYF
TGCGCCAGCGGGACAGGGGGCCAAGAGACCCAGTACTTC
>TRBV29-1|TRBJ2-7|NA|NA
CSVIPDGISYEQYF
TGCAGCGTGATTCCGGACGGGATCTCCTACGAGCAGTACTTC
>TRBV11-3|TRBJ2-1|NA|NA
CASSLDRGAMWFF
TGTGCCAGCAGCTTAGACAGGGGAGCGATGTGGTTCTTC
>TRBV2|TRBJ2-7|NA|TRBD1
CASTSQGSSYEQYF
TGTGCCAGCACCTCACAGGGGAGCTCCTACGAGCAGTACTTC
>TRBV6-1|TRBJ2-5|NA|NA
CASSEDGEETQYF
TGTGCCAGCAGTGAAGACGGGGAGGAGACCCAGTACTTC
>TRBV30|TRBJ1-1|once|NA
CAWRWVNTEAFF
TGTGCCTGGCGTTGGGTGAACACTGAAGCTTTCTTT
>TRBV3-1|TRBJ2-3|NA|TRBD1
CASSQAGQETDTQYF
TGTGCCAGCAGCCAAGCGGGACAGGAGACAGATACGCAGTATTTT
>TRBV12-3/TRBV12-4|TRBJ2-3|once|NA
CASSPLVDTQYF
TGTGCCAGCAGCCCACTAGTAGATACGCAGTATTTT
>TRBV7-6|TRBJ2-1|NA|NA
CASSFGVYNEQFF
TGTGCCAGCAGCTTTGGGGTTTACAATGAGCAGTTCTTC
>TRBV11-1|TRBJ1-4|NA|NA
CASSLKAATNEKLFF
TGTGCCAGCAGCTTGAAGGCCGCAACTAATGAAAAACTGTTTTTT
>TRBV9|TRBJ2-5|NA|TRBD2
CASSPSTGLAGTQYF
TGTGCCAGCAGCCCTTCCACAGGACTAGCCGGGACCCAGTACTTC
>TRBV20-1|TRBJ2-1|NA|TRBD2
CSASTTSPEQFF
TGCAGTGCTTCAACGACTAGCCCAGAGCAGTTCTTC
>TRBV11-2|TRBJ2-7|NA|NA
CASSRDRAYEQYF
TGTGCCAGCAGCCGGGACCGCGCCTACGAGCAGTACTTC
>TRBV11-1|TRBJ2-1|NA|TRBD2
CASSTTPTSGSESSYNEQFF
TGTGCCAGCAGCACCACCCCGACTAGCGGGAGCGAGAGCTCCTACAATGAGCAGTTCTTC
>TRBV29-1|TRBJ2-1|NA|TRBD2
CSVEDGLAGYNEQFF
TGCAGCGTTGAAGATGGGCTAGCGGGGTACAATGAGCAGTTCTTC
>TRBV28|TRBJ1-2|once|NA
CASSPSGTYGYTF
TGTGCCAGCAGCCCCTCCGGGACCTATGGCTACACCTTC
>TRBV7-9|TRBJ2-3|NA|TRBD2
CASSGGAGSTDTQYF
TGTGCCAGCAGCGGGGGAGCGGGGAGCACAGATACGCAGTATTTT
>TRBV19|TRBJ2-1|NA|TRBD2
CASSLIRGGGNEQFF
TGTGCCAGTTCCCTAATCCGGGGGGGCGGCAATGAGCAGTTCTTC
>TRBV3-1|TRBJ1-5|NA|NA
CASSQGRGGNQPQHF
TGTGCCAGCAGCCAAGGGAGGGGGGGCAATCAGCCCCAGCATTTT
>TRBV3-1|TRBJ1-5|NA|NA
CASSQEDLQPQHF
TGTGCCAGCAGCCAAGAGGACCTGCAGCCCCAGCATTTT
>TRBV28|TRBJ1-1|NA|TRBD1
CASSLGQGKAEAFF
TGTGCCAGCAGCCTCGGACAGGGGAAAGCTGAAGCTTTCTTT
>TRBV4-2|TRBJ2-7|NA|TRBD2
CASSQEANSGRAYEQYF
TGTGCCAGCAGCCAAGAGGCGAACAGCGGGAGAGCTTACGAGCAGTACTTC
>TRBV29-1|TRBJ2-1|few|NA
CSVSRFSYNEQFF
TGCAGCGTTAGTCGATTCTCCTACAATGAGCAGTTCTTC
>TRBV13|TRBJ2-7|NA|NA
CASSDNGSYEQYF
TGTGCCAGCAGCGACAACGGCTCCTACGAGCAGTACTTC
>TRBV24-1|TRBJ2-2|once|NA
CATSDLQRDTGELFF
TGTGCCACCAGTGATTTGCAACGAGACACCGGGGAGCTGTTTTTT
>TRBV29-1|TRBJ2-5|NA|TRBD2
CSVAGTSGSKETQYF
TGCAGCGTTGCCGGGACTAGCGGGAGTAAGGAGACCCAGTACTTC
>TRBV29-1|TRBJ2-5|NA|NA
CSVEDLPSGETQYF
TGCAGCGTTGAAGATTTGCCGTCGGGGGAGACCCAGTACTTC
>TRBV29-1|TRBJ1-1|NA|NA
CSALRGTEAFF
TGCAGCGCCCTAAGGGGCACTGAAGCTTTCTTT
>TRBV12-3/TRBV12-4|TRBJ1-5|NA|NA
CASTLGGVEPQHF
TGTGCCAGCACTCTTGGGGGTGTTGAGCCCCAGCATTTT
>TRBV18|TRBJ2-5|NA|NA
CASSPGKETQYF
TGTGCCAGCTCACCGGGAAAAGAGACCCAGTACTTC
>TRBV5-1|TRBJ1-6|NA|NA
CASRPGEGNNSPLHF
TGCGCCAGCAGGCCGGGAGAGGGGAATAATTCACCCCTCCACTTT
>TRBV10-1|TRBJ2-7|NA|NA
CASSETTYEQYF
TGCGCCAGCAGTGAGACAACCTACGAGCAGTACTTC
>TRBV12-3/TRBV12-4|TRBJ2-3|NA|NA
CASSLFTATDTQYF
TGTGCCAGCAGTTTATTTACAGCTACAGATACGCAGTATTTT
>TRBV7-6|TRBJ2-7|NA|TRBD2
CASSLPSGHSYEQYF
TGTGCCAGCAGCTTGCCTAGCGGGCACTCCTACGAGCAGTACTTC
>TRBV29-1|TRBJ2-7|NA|TRBD1
CSVDWTGSEQYF
TGCAGCGTTGACTGGACAGGGTCCGAGCAGTACTTC
>TRBV11-3|TRBJ2-3|few|NA
CASSFYPSLTDTQYF
TGTGCCAGCAGCTTTTACCCCTCGCTCACAGATACGCAGTATTTT
>TRBV11-2|TRBJ2-7|NA|TRBD1
CASSSRDRGHEQYF
TGTGCCAGCAGCTCCCGGGACAGGGGCCACGAGCAGTACTTC
>TRBV11-3|TRBJ2-1|NA|NA
CASSLGPNNEQFF
TGTGCCAGCAGCTTAGGACCCAACAATGAGCAGTTCTTC
>TRBV20-1|TRBJ2-5|NA|NA
CSALTDAPETQYF
TGCAGTGCCCTGACAGACGCACCAGAGACCCAGTACTTC
>TRBV20-1|TRBJ2-7|NA|NA
CSARSGNYEQYF
TGCAGTGCTAGATCGGGGAATTACGAGCAGTACTTC
>TRBV4-2|TRBJ1-4|NA|NA
CASSQQDQDEKLFF
TGTGCCAGCAGCCAACAGGACCAGGATGAAAAACTGTTTTTT
>TRBV29-1|TRBJ2-1|NA|NA
CSVEGSGQGVDDEQFF
TGCAGCGTTGAAGGATCCGGGCAGGGAGTGGATGATGAGCAGTTCTTC
>TRBV7-2|TRBJ2-1|NA|TRBD2
CASSLTAGDEQFF
TGTGCCAGCAGCTTAACAGCGGGAGATGAGCAGTTCTTC